This TCR beta chain appears in the sequencing data of a study of identifying expanded T cells in peripheral blood. A word on this clone: Antigen: not known.

The study, taken as a whole, reports: Differentially abundant clones: roughly 1.2 between replicates, 15 to 17 at 2 to 3 weeks, 19 to 20 at four. Two-week clone count variance significantly increased as total template count grew.

Clones were sequenced by immunoSEQ multiplex PCR, and TCRdb holds only the in-frame ones, with some missing. The sample contains around 70,000 clones, about nine tenths of which appear only once. Sequencing was done on a sample of blood. This receptor was taken from a person aged 18 to 75 in good health.

CDR3 DNA sequence: TGTGCCAGCAGTATCCAAGAGACCCAGTACTTC. It translates to CASSIQETQYF. V and J are TRBV2 and TRBJ2-5; no firm D call. Trimming pared 5 bases from V and 1 base from J, leaving 2 bases between. Germline V CDR1 and CDR2: SNHLY, FYNNEI. The CDR3 runs to 11 residues.